This T cell receptor beta chain emerged from a study of CD8 T cells in Susac syndrome. Study-wide results and limits: The TCR sequencing and HLA analysis in the study involved a relatively small number of individuals, as the study acknowledged.

RNA was extracted with the RNeasy kit, and a quantity of roughly 0.5 to 1 ug was reverse transcribed using random hexamers. TCRdb reprocessed the immunoSEQ multiplex PCR reads via MiXCR and lists one record per CDR3 protein. The sample comprises 180,000 or so distinct CDR3 sequences, roughly 94% of which are singletons, and about 0.1% rests with the top ten. Blood CD8+ and CD4+ T cells underwent high-throughput TCR beta sequencing. This clonotype was found once. Its antigen is as yet unknown. The germline V gene encodes CDR1 PRHDT and CDR2 FYEKMQ (reference sequence). CDR3 size: 17 residues. Between the trimmed V and J ends, which lost 3 bases and 0 bases, there was a span of 15 bases.

The source material was CD4+ T cells from PBMCs. The sequence derives from a human donor in good health. The rearrangement uses TRBV13 and TRBJ2-4; D may correspond to TRBD1 or TRBD2 (5 bases each). CDR3 DNA sequence: TGTGCCAGCAGCTTCATATTTGGGGGAATAGCCAAAAACATTCAGTACTTC. Protein: CASSFIFGGIAKNIQYF.